This T cell receptor (beta chain) was captured in a study of OX40 agonist ivuxolimab in advanced cancers. Excluded were patients having autoimmune disease history or systemic immunosuppression. Concerning this clone itself: Its target is not known.

Notes on the study in general: Partial responders at 0.1-3.0 mg/kg had among the lowest clonal expansion.

Using immunoSEQ multiplex PCR, the repertoire was profiled, and TCRdb retains in-frame clones only, with some absent. The sample contains about 100,000 clones, roughly four fifths of which appear only once. This receptor was identified in an adult with an advanced solid tumor such as melanoma, head and neck, liver or kidney cancer. The material sequenced was CD4+ or CD8+ T cells sorted from blood, taken in a trial of the OX40 agonist ivuxolimab.

The CDR3 sequence is CASSLLTGRKPNTEAFF. CDR3 DNA: TGTGCCAGCAGCTTATTGACAGGTAGAAAACCGAACACTGAAGCTTTCTTT. The chain couples TRBV7-8 to TRBJ1-1; weak D call: TRBD1 (6 bases). Trimming shortened V by 2 bases and J by 1 base, and 17 bases separated the two germline ends. The germline V gene has CDR1 SGHVS and CDR2 FQNEAQ. The CDR3 loop spans 17 amino acids.